The 22 T cell receptor beta chains given below trace back to one sample, sequenced in a study of human T cells and chemical hapten exposure. The time point is: patch test 1, 2 weeks after DPC sensitization. The treatment here: therapeutic diphenylcyclopropenone sensitization with weekly scalp DPC. Whole blood, unfractionated, served as the material for total RNA extraction. TCRdb analysed the RACE reads with MiXCR anew, one entry per CDR3 protein. The data hold approximately 52,000 distinct CDR3 sequences, with approximately 10% observed a single time. The sequences come from whole blood, collected in connection with sensitization to the hapten diphenylcyclopropenone (DPC). The source is a woman aged 35 to 49 with alopecia areata. Some clones in this sample may be carry-over from other donors' samples.

As DNA, the CDR3 is TGTGCCAGCAGTGGTAAAGGGGGCGAGGCAGATACGCAGTATTTT. It is translated as CASSGKGGEADTQYF. V usage is TRBV2 and J usage is TRBJ2-3; 7 bases map to TRBD1. The V gene end was trimmed by 4 bases and the J gene end by 4 bases; junction bases not matched to a gene: 8. The CDR3 loop spans 15 amino acids. Germline V gene data show CDR1 as SNHLY and CDR2 as FYNNEI.

This clonotype showed up many times. The chain couples TRBV2 to TRBJ1-5; 9 bases map to TRBD1. Looked up from germline, CDR1 is SNHLY and CDR2 is FYNNEI. V shed 7 bases, J shed 5 bases, and the junction held 6 bases outside the gene matches. The CDR3 is 14 residues long. CDR3 in DNA: TGTGCCAGCACCCTACAGGGGGCGGATCAGCCCCAGCATTTT. Translated: CASTLQGADQPQHF.

This clonotype was seen repeatedly, ten times or more. The J gene is TRBJ1-6, the V gene TRBV5-1, with D perhaps TRBD1 (5 bases). This CDR3 comprises 15 residues. V was pared by 0 bases and J by 9 bases, with 13 bases between. Germline V gives CDR1 SGHRS, CDR2 YFSETQ. Written as DNA, the CDR3 is TGCGCCAGCAGCTTGGATGGGGCTACGGGTTCACCCCTCCACTTT. The encoded protein is CASSLDGATGSPLHF.

This rearrangement joins TRBV7-8 to TRBJ2-3; 9 bases map to TRBD2. Trimming cost V 5 bases and J 1 base; bases outside gene matches: 7. Germline V gene data show CDR1 as SGHVS and CDR2 as FQNEAQ. This CDR3 comprises 16 residues. CDR3 loop: CASSLPRGGGTDTQYF. CDR3 in DNA: TGTGCCAGCAGCCTCCCGCGGGGGGGCGGCACAGATACGCAGTATTTT.

The table lists this clonotype with many counts. The V gene is TRBV5-1, the J gene TRBJ2-1, with 10 bases that match TRBD2. V trimming: 4 bases; J trimming: 6 bases; junction bases outside the gene matches: 10. CDR1 SGHRS and CDR2 YFSETQ come from the germline V gene. The CDR3 loop spans 16 amino acids. In DNA form, the CDR3 reads TGCGCCAGCAGCACTCTTTTAGCGGGGGGCTTCAATGAGCAGTTCTTC. Its protein is CASSTLLAGGFNEQFF. Full variable domain (rest looked up from reference TRBV5-1 and TRBJ2-1): KAGVTQTPRYLIKTRGQQVTLSCSPISGHRSVSWYQQTPGQGLQFLFEYFSETQRNKGNFPGRFSGRQFSNSRSEMNVSTLELGDSALYLCASSTLLAGGFNEQFFGPGTRLTVL.

The table lists this clonotype with many counts. CDR3 DNA: TGTGCCAGCAGTTACTCCAGGGACTCTTCGTCACCCCTCCACTTT. It specifies CASSYSRDSSSPLHF. This rearrangement joins TRBV6-5 to TRBJ1-6, with D possibly matching TRBD1 (5 bases). CDR1 and CDR2 (germline): MNHEY, SVGAGI. V lost 0 bases to trimming and J lost 10 bases, with 13 bases between them. The CDR3 totals 15 residues.

The chain carries TRBV20-1 and TRBJ2-3, with D possibly matching TRBD2 (6 bases). Germline V gene sequence: CDR1 DFQATT, CDR2 SNEGSKA (reference sequence). The CDR3 is 15 amino acids. The V end was cut by 4 bases, the J end by 7 bases, with 21 bases between. The CDR3 sequence: CSATDSGSGFNTQYF. CDR3 coding DNA: TGCAGTGCTACCGATAGCGGTTCAGGATTTAATACGCAGTATTTT.

The V and J genes are TRBV2 and TRBJ1-1, with 8 bases identical to TRBD1. V was pared by 7 bases and J by 5 bases, with 6 bases of the junction left unmatched. The CDR3 runs 13 residues. Germline V gene lookup returns CDR1 SNHLY and CDR2 FYNNEI. CDR3 protein: CASMIRGLTEAFF. The CDR3 nucleotides are TGTGCCAGCATGATCAGGGGGCTTACTGAAGCTTTCTTT.

This clonotype was observed many times. The junction does not match germline at one end; this may be a read error. This sequence joins TRBV11-3 and TRBJ2-5; 11 bases match TRBD2. This CDR3 contains 13 residues. Germline V gene lookup returns CDR1 SGHNT and CDR2 YENEEA. The CDR3 is CATSGTSGETQYF. The CDR3 DNA sequence: TGTGCCACCAGCGGGACTAGCGGAGAGACCCAGTACTTC.

This clonotype was counted ten times or more. The chain couples TRBV3-1 to TRBJ1-2, with D unclear. This CDR3 is 11 amino acids long. Germline CDR1 is LGHDT and CDR2 is YNNKEL (reference sequence). Trimming removed 4 bases from V and 14 bases from J, with 14 bases in between. The DNA of the CDR3 is TGTGCCAGCAGCCGGGAGGCAGGACCAACCTTC. It yields the protein CASSREAGPTF.

This clonotype was counted only a few times. The rearrangement joins TRBV19 to TRBJ2-1; possibly TRBD1 or TRBD2 for D (5 bases each). Trimming stripped 6 bases from V and 3 bases from J, with 21 bases between. Looked up from germline, CDR1 is LNHDA and CDR2 is SQIVND (reference sequence). This CDR3 comprises 17 residues. CDR3 sequence reads: CASRSYPRGGLYNEQFF. The CDR3 region has the DNA TGTGCCAGTAGGTCCTATCCTCGGGGCGGGCTCTACAATGAGCAGTTCTTC. The entire variable domain, with the rest obtained from reference TRBV19 and TRBJ2-1, is as follows: DGGITQSPKYLFRKEGQNVTLSCEQNLNHDAMYWYRQDPGQGLRLIYYSQIVNDFQKGDIAEGYSVSREKKESFPLTVTSAQKNPTAFYLCASRSYPRGGLYNEQFFGPGTRLTVL.

This clonotype was seen a few times. The V and J genes are TRBV11-2 and TRBJ2-3; possibly TRBD1 or TRBD2 for D (5 bases each). Trimming stripped 4 bases from V and 1 base from J, with 9 bases between. The CDR3 consists of 14 residues. Germline V CDR1 and CDR2: SGHAT, FQNNGV. CDR3 amino acids: CASSSEGRTDTQYF. In DNA form, the CDR3 reads TGTGCCAGCAGCTCCGAGGGGCGCACAGATACGCAGTATTTT. Full variable domain (missing parts from reference TRBV11-2 and TRBJ2-3): EAGVAQSPRYKIIEKRQSVAFWCNPISGHATLYWYQQILGQGPKLLIQFQNNGVVDDSQLPKDRFSAERLKGVDSTLKIQPAKLEDSAVYLCASSSEGRTDTQYFGPGTRLTVL.

In this sample, this clonotype turned up many times. J is TRBJ2-1 and V is TRBV6-2 or TRBV6-3; D not certain. This CDR3 contains 12 residues. V was shortened by 4 bases and J by 6 bases, with 7 bases between the two germline ends. CDR1 and CDR2 from the germline V gene are MNHEY and SVGEGT. The CDR3 DNA is TGTGCCAGCAGTTCCCCCATCAATGAGCAGTTCTTC. Its translation is CASSSPINEQFF.

This clonotype was seen repeatedly, ten times or more. The chain joins TRBV5-1 to TRBJ2-1; a weak D match, TRBD2 (5 bases). The ends were cut back, 1 base at V and 6 bases at J, with 20 bases in the middle. The CDR3 consists of 17 residues. Germline V gives CDR1 SGHRS, CDR2 YFSETQ. The CDR3 DNA reads TGCGCCAGCAGCTTGTCGATGGGTGTAACTAGAGCCAATGAGCAGTTCTTC. This gives the protein CASSLSMGVTRANEQFF.

This chain connects TRBV13 to TRBJ1-1; 7 bases are shared with TRBD1. This CDR3 is 14 amino acids long. Trimming at V came to 7 bases and at J to 3 bases, leaving 8 bases not matched to a gene. Germline assignment: CDR1 PRHDT and CDR2 FYEKMQ (reference sequence). Here the CDR3 reads CASTRGGVDTEAFF. Here the CDR3 DNA reads TGTGCCAGCACCAGGGGGGGAGTTGACACTGAAGCTTTCTTT.

The sample holds a few counts of this clonotype. V and J are TRBV18 and TRBJ2-5; 10 bases map to TRBD1. Germline V gene lookup returns CDR1 KGHSH and CDR2 LQKENI. The CDR3 length is 16 residues. Losses at the gene ends were 0 bases for V and 2 bases for J; bases not matched to a gene: 3. CDR3 DNA: TGTGCCAGCTCACCACCTGGGGGACAGGGGCAAGAGACCCAGTACTTC. It encodes CASSPPGGQGQETQYF. Full variable domain (remainder filled in from reference TRBV18 and TRBJ2-5): NAGVMQNPRHLVRRRGQEARLRCSPMKGHSHVYWYRQLPEEGLKFMVYLQKENIIDESGMPKERFSAEFPKEGPSILRIQQVVRGDSAAYFCASSPPGGQGQETQYFGPGTRLLVL.

In this sample, this clonotype turned up many times. The genes are TRBV7-8 and TRBJ2-1; 12 nucleotides agree with TRBD2. This CDR3 has 15 amino acids. Germline CDR1 is SGHVS and CDR2 is FQNEAQ. The junction had 7 bases not matched to a gene; V was cut back by 3 bases and J by 10 bases. The CDR3 is CASSFRLAGASEQFF. The CDR3 bases are TGTGCCAGCAGCTTTCGACTAGCGGGAGCGTCGGAGCAGTTCTTC.

The rearrangement links TRBV3-1 to TRBJ1-6; D unclear. This CDR3 is 15 amino acids long. Germline values: CDR1 LGHDT, CDR2 YNNKEL (reference sequence). V gave up 1 base and J gave up 4 bases, with 8 bases separating them. DNA of the CDR3: TGTGCCAGCAGCCAAGGGCGGAAGTATAATTCACCCCTCCACTTT. Translating gives CASSQGRKYNSPLHF.

The table lists this clonotype with a few counts. The chain is built from TRBV20-1 and TRBJ2-1; the match to TRBD2 covers 7 bases. Losses at the gene ends were 3 bases for V and 10 bases for J; bases not matched to a gene: 9. The CDR3 contains 13 residues. Germline CDR1 DFQATT, CDR2 SNEGSKA (reference sequence). DNA for the CDR3: TGCAGTGCTAGCGGGGGGACCACTTACGAGCAGTTCTTC. Translating gives CSASGGTTYEQFF.

The rearrangement joins TRBV4-1 to TRBJ2-3; D is uncertain. From germline, CDR1 is MGHRA and CDR2 YSYEKL. Trimming stripped 0 bases from V and 6 bases from J, with 13 bases between. This CDR3 spans 15 amino acids. The CDR3 loop is CASSQDGHGVDTQYF. The CDR3 nucleotides read TGCGCCAGCAGCCAAGATGGTCATGGGGTTGATACGCAGTATTTT.

Only a few counts were recorded for this clonotype. The V gene is TRBV10-3, the J gene TRBJ1-3; D unresolved. The germline CDR1 and CDR2 sequences are ENHRY and SYGVKD. The CDR3 sequence is 14 residues long. Deletions cut 2 bases from V and 4 bases from J, with 9 bases between. CDR3 bases: TGTGCCATCAGTGAGCGTGCTAGCGGAAACACCATATATTTT. Its translation: CAISERASGNTIYF.

There are a few counts of this clonotype. This chain uses TRBV29-1 with TRBJ1-2, with D possibly being TRBD1 (5 bases). Trimming stripped 2 bases from V and 2 bases from J, with 12 bases between. This CDR3 contains 14 residues. CDR1 and CDR2 (germline): SQVTM, ANQGSEA. The CDR3 region is CSVETREGNYGYTF. The CDR3 DNA reads as TGCAGCGTTGAAACCAGGGAGGGAAACTATGGCTACACCTTC.